This TCR beta chain was obtained from a study of radiation and T cells in renal cell carcinoma (dated by TCRdb to the early 2020s). A note on the overall study: Samples came from a clinical trial, in which primary renal cell carcinomas received 15 Gy stereotactic body radiation therapy followed by nephrectomy 4 weeks later. In total, roughly 53 samples underwent TCR beta sequencing: approximately 26 tumors plus 27 peripheral blood samples. A total of 3.5 million to 4.5 million unique CDR3 nucleotide sequences, encoding around 2.7 million unique CDR3 amino acid sequences, were found across all 50 or so samples.

Here is what the overall study found, with its caveats: Effects of radiation dose or scheduling on the TCR repertoire could not be addressed with the single-armed trial design. Because no pretreatment tumor biopsies were available, whether clonotypes were present in the tumor at baseline could not be determined. Top tumor clonotypes rose in blood from baseline to 2 weeks post-radiation, then contracted by 4 weeks, suggesting transient expansion of tumor-resident clones. Tracking of blood repertoire dynamics stopped at roughly 4 weeks after treatment, with no follow-up past that point.

TCR beta libraries were generated from genomic DNA with the immunoSEQ kit, following the manufacturer's recommendations. To prepare libraries, a first multiplex PCR with proprietary primers was run, followed by a second PCR that added unique barcodes, and a bead cleanup was done after each round. Each sample batch included a kit-provided positive control reaction and a negative control reaction. The final libraries were assessed on an Agilent 4200 TapeStation D1000 ScreenTape, pooled by volume, and quantified by qPCR. Sequencing was performed on an Illumina NextSeq500 with a MidOutput 150-cycle cartridge, and 156 Read1 and 15 Index1 cycles were run with kit custom primers. The pooled library was loaded at 0.8 to 1 pM, with a roughly 22% PhiX control spiked in. Concerning the study's data processing: Vendor-processed data were analyzed in R, with a clonotype defined as all T cells sharing the same CDR3 nucleotide sequence. For clone abundance analyses, frequencies were normalized to the 10,000 most abundant clones in each sample. Public T cell clones, which averaged fewer than five per sample, were removed prior to analysis. Tumor-enriched and baseline blood-enriched clonotypes were defined by at least a 32-fold difference in abundance between compartments. A beta-binomial differential abundance model was used to identify clonotypes that expanded or contracted between blood time points. Tumor-blood repertoire similarity was measured with the Baroni-Urbani and Buser coefficient, and group comparisons used two-tailed Wilcoxon tests in R. TCRdb provides this immuneACCESS table in a form limited to in-frame rearrangements. Some clones are lacking; in checked studies, under half of them reflect an unresolved V gene, and why the rest are absent is not known. Clonal size and the V and J genes are those of that table, whereas D and trimming came from the DNA. The sample table shows 120,000 to 150,000 clones, and 88% are seen once. Jointly, the top ten make up 3.5% to 5% of the sample.

Deletion took 5 bases off V and 8 bases off J, with a span of 21 bases between the germline ends. The CDR3, from cysteine to phenylalanine, totals 14 residues. Only the CDR3 DNA stays, 42 bases, in frame from base 1. For CDR1 and CDR2, the germline V gene (reference sequence) lists GTSNPN and SVGIG. About this clone: Its specific antigen is unknown. The input lacks base qualities; no much larger clone sits a single base away.

This specimen's time point label, per the study, means: baseline pretreatment blood. The intended sense of this specimen's treatment or condition label: 15 Gy SBRT to primary tumor, nephrectomy 4 weeks later. To follow tumor-enriched clonotypes, serial peripheral blood was collected from radiation-treated patients at baseline and at 2 weeks and 4 weeks after SBRT. Every patient had renal cell carcinoma of clear cell pathology. The QIAamp DNA Blood Mini Kit (Qiagen) was used to prepare genomic DNA for TCR sequencing. The analyses included only samples that passed all quality control checks. The specimen was blood, collected from a patient whose treatment included radiotherapy and nephrectomy. This TCR came from an older woman with renal cell carcinoma. Rearrangement joined TRBV30 to TRBJ1-2; TRBD1 could be the D gene, as 6 bases match. The encoded CDR3 is CAWRRGSGLKGYTF. The DNA sequence follows: TGTGCCTGGCGCAGGGGATCCGGCCTAAAGGGCTACACCTTC.